This T cell receptor beta chain emerged from a study of response to subunit inactivated influenza vaccine. CDR1 is KGHSH and CDR2 is LQKENI in the germline V gene. The CDR3 is made up of 13 amino acids. The V end lost 3 bases, the J end lost 7 bases, and 10 bases lay between the germline ends. Findings and limits, study-wide: The authors put forward the suggestion that each seasonal influenza vaccination may bring in only a limited number of new T cells.

To note about this clonotype: Its antigen remains unidentified.

In TCRdb, the RT-PCR reads were re-called with MiXCR into one record per CDR3 protein. Of 530,000 or so distinct CDR3 sequences in the sample, less than 15% were seen once. This sequence joins TRBV18 and TRBJ1-3; no definite D call. This receptor was obtained from a man aged 50-60 years who received an inactivated influenza vaccine. Sequencing used PBMCs from blood, obtained approximately 13 days after vaccination. Written as DNA, the CDR3 is TGTGCCAGCTCACCGCAGACGGTCAACACCATATATTTT. It codes for CASSPQTVNTIYF.